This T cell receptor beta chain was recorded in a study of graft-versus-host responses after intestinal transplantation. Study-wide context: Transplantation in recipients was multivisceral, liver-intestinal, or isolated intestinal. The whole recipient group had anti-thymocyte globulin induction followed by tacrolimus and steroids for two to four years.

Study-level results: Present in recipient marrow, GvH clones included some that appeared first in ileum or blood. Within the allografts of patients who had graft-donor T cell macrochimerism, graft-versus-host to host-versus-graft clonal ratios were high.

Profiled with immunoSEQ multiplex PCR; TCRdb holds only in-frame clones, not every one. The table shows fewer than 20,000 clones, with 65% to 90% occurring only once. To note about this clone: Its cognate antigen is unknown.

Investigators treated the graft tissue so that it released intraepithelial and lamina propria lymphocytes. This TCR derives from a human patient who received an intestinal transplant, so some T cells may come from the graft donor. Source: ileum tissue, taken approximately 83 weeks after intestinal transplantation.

CDR3 DNA: TGTGCCAGCTCCCCCTTTAGGGAAGCTTTCTTT. This encodes CASSPFREAFF. The chain uses TRBV6-1 and TRBJ1-1; D remains unclear. The CDR3 length is 11 residues. CDR1 is MNHNS and CDR2 is SASEGT in the germline V gene. Trimming cost V 8 bases and J 8 bases, with 12 bases left between them.